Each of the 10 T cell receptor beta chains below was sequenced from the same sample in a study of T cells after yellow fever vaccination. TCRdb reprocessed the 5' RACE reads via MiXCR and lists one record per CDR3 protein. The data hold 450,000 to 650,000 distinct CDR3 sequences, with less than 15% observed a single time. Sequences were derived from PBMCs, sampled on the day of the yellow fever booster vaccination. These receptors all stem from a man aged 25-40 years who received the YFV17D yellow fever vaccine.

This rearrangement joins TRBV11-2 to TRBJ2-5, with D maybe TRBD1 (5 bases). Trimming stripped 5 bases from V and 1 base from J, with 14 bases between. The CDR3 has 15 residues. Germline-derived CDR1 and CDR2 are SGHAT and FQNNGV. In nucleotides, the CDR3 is TGTGCCAGCAGCCCCCGATTTGACAGCCAAGAGACCCAGTACTTC. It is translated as CASSPRFDSQETQYF.

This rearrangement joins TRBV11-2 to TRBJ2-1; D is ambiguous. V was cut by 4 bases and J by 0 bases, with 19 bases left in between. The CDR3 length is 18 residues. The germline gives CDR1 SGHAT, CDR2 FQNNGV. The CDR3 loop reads CASSSRSRAFSSYNEQFF. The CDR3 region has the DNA TGTGCCAGCAGCTCCCGAAGCCGGGCTTTTAGCTCCTACAATGAGCAGTTCTTC.

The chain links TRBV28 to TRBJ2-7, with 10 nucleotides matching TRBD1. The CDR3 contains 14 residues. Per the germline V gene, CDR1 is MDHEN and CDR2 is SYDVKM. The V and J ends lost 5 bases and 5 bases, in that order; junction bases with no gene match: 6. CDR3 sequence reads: CASSGGDRGHEQYF. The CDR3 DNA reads TGTGCCAGCAGTGGGGGGGACAGGGGCCACGAGCAGTACTTC. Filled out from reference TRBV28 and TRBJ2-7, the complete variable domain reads DVKVTQSSRYLVKRTGEKVFLECVQDMDHENMFWYRQDPGLGLRLIYFSYDVKMKEKGDIPEGYSVSREKKERFSLILESASTNQTSMYLCASSGGDRGHEQYFGPGTRLTVT.

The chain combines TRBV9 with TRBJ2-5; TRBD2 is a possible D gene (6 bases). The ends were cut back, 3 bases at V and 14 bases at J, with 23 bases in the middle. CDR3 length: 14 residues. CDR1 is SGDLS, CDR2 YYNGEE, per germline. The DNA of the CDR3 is TGTGCCAGCAGCGCACCAGTTCGGGAGACAGCCCTCTACTTC. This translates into CASSAPVRETALYF.

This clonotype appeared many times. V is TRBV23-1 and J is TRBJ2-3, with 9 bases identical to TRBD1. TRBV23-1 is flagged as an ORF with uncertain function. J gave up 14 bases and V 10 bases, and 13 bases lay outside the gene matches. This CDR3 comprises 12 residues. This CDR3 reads CANYGPGQGLYF. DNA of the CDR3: TGCGCCAACTACGGACCGGGACAGGGTCTGTATTTT.

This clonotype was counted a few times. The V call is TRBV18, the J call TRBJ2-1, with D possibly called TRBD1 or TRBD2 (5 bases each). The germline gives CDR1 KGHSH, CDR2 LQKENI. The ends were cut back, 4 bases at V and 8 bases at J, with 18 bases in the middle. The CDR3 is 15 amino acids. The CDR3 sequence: CASSRNRDEFDEQFF. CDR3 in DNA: TGTGCCAGCTCACGAAACCGGGACGAATTCGATGAGCAGTTCTTC.

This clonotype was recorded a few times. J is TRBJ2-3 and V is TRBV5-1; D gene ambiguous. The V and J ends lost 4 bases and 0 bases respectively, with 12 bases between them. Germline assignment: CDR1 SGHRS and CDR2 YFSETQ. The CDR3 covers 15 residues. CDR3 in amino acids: CASSLMGISTDTQYF. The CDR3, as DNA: TGCGCCAGCAGCCTGATGGGCATAAGCACAGATACGCAGTATTTT.

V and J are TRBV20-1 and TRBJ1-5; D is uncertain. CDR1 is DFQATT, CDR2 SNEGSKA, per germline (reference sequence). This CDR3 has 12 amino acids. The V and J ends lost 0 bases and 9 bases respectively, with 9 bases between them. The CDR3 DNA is TGCAGTGCTAGAGACCGGACGAGGCCCCAGCATTTT. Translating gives CSARDRTRPQHF.

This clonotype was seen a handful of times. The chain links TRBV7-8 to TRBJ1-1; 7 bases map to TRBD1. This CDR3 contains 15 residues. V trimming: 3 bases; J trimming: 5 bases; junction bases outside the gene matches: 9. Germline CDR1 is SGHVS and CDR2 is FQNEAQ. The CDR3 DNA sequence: TGTGCCAGCAGCTTTAGACAGGGAATTGGGACTGAAGCTTTCTTT. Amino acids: CASSFRQGIGTEAFF.

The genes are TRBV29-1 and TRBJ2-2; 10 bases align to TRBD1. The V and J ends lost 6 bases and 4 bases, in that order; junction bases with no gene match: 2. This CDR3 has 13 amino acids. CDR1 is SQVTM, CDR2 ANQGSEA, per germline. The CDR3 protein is CSVGTGVTGELFF. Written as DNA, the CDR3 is TGCAGCGTGGGGACAGGGGTCACCGGGGAGCTGTTTTTT.